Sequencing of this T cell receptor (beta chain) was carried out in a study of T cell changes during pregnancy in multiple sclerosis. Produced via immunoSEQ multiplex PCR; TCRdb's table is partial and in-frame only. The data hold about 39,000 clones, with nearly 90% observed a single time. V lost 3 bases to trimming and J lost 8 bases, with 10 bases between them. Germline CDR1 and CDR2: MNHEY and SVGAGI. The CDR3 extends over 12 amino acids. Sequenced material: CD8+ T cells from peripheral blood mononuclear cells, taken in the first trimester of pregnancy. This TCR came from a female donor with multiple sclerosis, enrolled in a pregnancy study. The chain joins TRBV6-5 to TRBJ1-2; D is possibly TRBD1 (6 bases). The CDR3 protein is CASSYSTGGYTF. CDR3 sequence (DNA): TGTGCCAGCAGTTATTCCACAGGGGGCTACACCTTC.